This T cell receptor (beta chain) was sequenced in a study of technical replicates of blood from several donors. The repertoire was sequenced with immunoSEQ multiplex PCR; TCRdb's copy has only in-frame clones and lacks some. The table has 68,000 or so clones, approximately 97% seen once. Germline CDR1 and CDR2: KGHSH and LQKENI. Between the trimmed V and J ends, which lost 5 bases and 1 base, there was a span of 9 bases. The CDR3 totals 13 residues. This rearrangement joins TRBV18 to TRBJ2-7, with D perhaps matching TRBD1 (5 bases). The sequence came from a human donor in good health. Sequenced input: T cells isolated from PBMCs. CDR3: CASSSTASYEQYF. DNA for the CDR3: TGTGCCAGCTCATCGACAGCTTCCTACGAGCAGTACTTC.